These 17 T cell receptor beta chains originate from one sample sequenced in a study of blood T cell repertoires in COVID-19. Using immunoSEQ multiplex PCR, the repertoire was profiled, and TCRdb retains in-frame clones only, with some absent. The data contain fewer than 350,000 clones, about nine tenths of them singletons. Input material: PBMCs or T cells enriched from blood (not recorded which). These receptors were collected from a woman in her 40s with acute COVID-19.

V gene TRBV18 combines with J gene TRBJ2-7, with a weak D call TRBD1 (5 bases). In germline, CDR1 is KGHSH, CDR2 LQKENI. This CDR3 comprises 15 residues. Trimming took off 4 bases at V and 3 bases at J, with 16 bases between the two ends. The CDR3, as DNA: TGTGCCAGCTCACACTCTCAGGGTTACAGCTACGAGCAGTACTTC. Protein product: CASSHSQGYSYEQYF.

The V call is TRBV23-1, the J call TRBJ1-4; 10 bases match TRBD1. TRBV23-1 is an open reading frame, and its role is uncertain. The CDR3 consists of 18 residues. V lost 11 bases and J lost 4; bases outside the gene matches: 19. The CDR3 DNA follows: TGCGCCCAAAACAGACCGGGACAGGGGTTTCCTCATAATGAAAAACTGTTTTTT. It is translated as CAQNRPGQGFPHNEKLFF.

The V and J genes are TRBV7-8 and TRBJ2-1; 10 bases are shared with TRBD1. The germline gives CDR1 SGHVS, CDR2 FQNEAQ. V trimming: 4 bases; J trimming: 4 bases; junction bases outside the gene matches: 10. The CDR3 runs 17 residues. CDR3 nucleotide sequence: TGTGCCAGCAGCTCCAACCCCGGGACAGGGGTTTACAATGAGCAGTTCTTC. Its protein is CASSSNPGTGVYNEQFF.

The CDR3 DNA follows: TGTGCCAGCAGCCAGGGACAGGGGGATTATAATTCACCCCTCCACTTT. This translates into CASSQGQGDYNSPLHF. J is TRBJ1-6 and V is TRBV14, with TRBD1 matching over 11 bases. Germline CDR1 and CDR2: SGHDN and FVKESK. The V and J ends lost 3 bases and 4 bases, in that order; junction bases with no gene match: 2. This CDR3 contains 16 residues.

This clone was picked up a small number of times. The V and J genes are TRBV5-1 and TRBJ1-1, with D possibly TRBD1 on 6 matching bases. The ends were cut back, 0 bases at V and 4 bases at J, with 10 bases in the middle. In germline, CDR1 is SGHRS, CDR2 YFSETQ. The CDR3 has 14 residues. DNA for the CDR3: TGCGCCAGCAGCTTGGAAAGGGGGGGCACTGAAGCTTTCTTT. It translates to CASSLERGGTEAFF.

The chain employs TRBV10-3 and TRBJ2-1; no clear D gene. V was clipped by 0 bases and J by 8 bases, with 8 bases between them. The germline CDR1 and CDR2 sequences are ENHRY and SYGVKD. CDR3 length equals 13 residues. The CDR3 here is CAISESTAHEQFF. CDR3 sequence (DNA): TGTGCCATCAGTGAGTCGACTGCCCATGAGCAGTTCTTC.

The chain is built from TRBV7-2 and TRBJ2-5, with TRBD2 matching 10 bases. The CDR3 is 14 residues long. Germline V gives CDR1 SGHTA, CDR2 FQGNSA. The ends lost 0 bases at V and 5 bases at J; junction bases unmatched: 0. CDR3 amino acids: CASSLASGRETQYF. The DNA of the CDR3 is TGTGCCAGCAGCTTAGCTAGCGGGAGGGAGACCCAGTACTTC.

The rearrangement joins TRBV2 to TRBJ1-2; D remains unclear. Germline V gene data show CDR1 as SNHLY and CDR2 as FYNNEI. The V end was cut by 7 bases, the J end by 7 bases, with 19 bases between. This CDR3 has 14 residues. CDR3: CASNLVLLQRGYTF. The CDR3 DNA reads as TGTGCCAGCAACCTAGTCCTGCTTCAGCGTGGCTACACCTTC.

The J gene is TRBJ2-7, the V gene TRBV5-4; TRBD2 aligns across 7 bases. CDR3 size: 14 residues. V dropped 3 bases and J dropped 1; count of bases not matched to a gene: 4. From germline, CDR1 is SGHNT and CDR2 YYREEE (reference sequence). The CDR3 nucleotides read TGTGCCAGCAGCTCAGGACTAGTTTCCTACGAGCAGTACTTC. This sequence encodes CASSSGLVSYEQYF.

This sequence joins TRBV29-1 and TRBJ2-3; TRBD2 matches at 8 bases. This CDR3 is built from 15 residues. V trimming: 8 bases; J trimming: 5 bases; junction bases outside the gene matches: 15. The germline gives CDR1 SQVTM, CDR2 ANQGSEA. CDR3 DNA sequence: TGCAGCTTCACGAGGTCGGGAGGGGCGGTAGATACGCAGTATTTT. Protein: CSFTRSGGAVDTQYF.

CDR3 sequence (DNA): TGTGCCACCAGAACAGGGGCCACCGGGGAGCTGTTTTTT. It codes for CATRTGATGELFF. The rearrangement uses TRBV24-1 and TRBJ2-2; 7 bases line up with TRBD1. CDR3 length: 13 amino acids. CDR1 and CDR2 from the germline V gene are KGHDR and SFDVKD. V was clipped by 7 bases and J by 4 bases; unmatched bases: 2.

This rearrangement joins TRBV7-2 to TRBJ2-7; the D gene is possibly TRBD1 (5 bases). The CDR3 runs to 16 residues. Looked up from germline, CDR1 is SGHTA and CDR2 is FQGNSA. V lost 1 base and J lost 3, with 16 bases in between. The CDR3 bases are TGTGCCAGCAGCTTAGAATACGACAGTAGATTCTACGAGCAGTACTTC. Its translation: CASSLEYDSRFYEQYF.

J is TRBJ2-7 and V is TRBV10-3; possible D gene TRBD2, 5 bases. This CDR3 is 13 amino acids long. Germline CDR1 ENHRY, CDR2 SYGVKD. V lost 4 bases and J lost 6, with 13 bases in between. The CDR3 sequence is CAISGGVGREQYF. Here the CDR3 DNA reads TGTGCCATCAGTGGGGGAGTGGGCCGCGAGCAGTACTTC.

The count of this clone is one. CDR3 sequence reads: CASSEYVNSPLHF. CDR3 bases: TGTGCCAGCAGTGAATATGTTAATTCACCCCTCCACTTT. The V and J genes are TRBV2 and TRBJ1-6, with D unclear. Germline V lookup: CDR1 SNHLY, CDR2 FYNNEI. CDR3 length equals 13 residues. V lost 2 bases and J lost 6, with 5 bases in between.

The chain employs TRBV5-1 and TRBJ2-1; 8 bases align to TRBD2. The junction had 6 bases not matched to a gene; V was cut back by 4 bases and J by 3 bases. The CDR3 consists of 15 residues. Germline V lookup: CDR1 SGHRS, CDR2 YFSETQ. The CDR3 sequence: CASSMAGGNYNEQFF. The CDR3 DNA reads as TGCGCCAGCAGCATGGCGGGGGGTAACTACAATGAGCAGTTCTTC.

In its sample, this clone was seen once. The chain recombines TRBV7-2 with TRBJ2-6; D remains ambiguous. V was clipped by 5 bases and J by 6 bases, with 14 bases between them. The CDR3 totals 15 residues. In germline, CDR1 is SGHTA, CDR2 FQGNSA. The DNA for the CDR3 is TGTGCCAGCAGCATTAGTTTGTTTGTGGCCAACGTCCTGACTTTC. Translated, it gives CASSISLFVANVLTF.

This chain joins TRBV9 and TRBJ2-1; 10 bases are a match to TRBD1. Losses at the gene ends were 3 bases for V and 8 bases for J; bases not matched to a gene: 11. The CDR3 is 16 residues long. CDR1 is SGDLS, CDR2 YYNGEE, per germline. For the CDR3, the DNA is TGTGCCAGCAGCGCCCTTCCGGGACAGGGGAGGGATGAGCAGTTCTTC. It translates to CASSALPGQGRDEQFF.